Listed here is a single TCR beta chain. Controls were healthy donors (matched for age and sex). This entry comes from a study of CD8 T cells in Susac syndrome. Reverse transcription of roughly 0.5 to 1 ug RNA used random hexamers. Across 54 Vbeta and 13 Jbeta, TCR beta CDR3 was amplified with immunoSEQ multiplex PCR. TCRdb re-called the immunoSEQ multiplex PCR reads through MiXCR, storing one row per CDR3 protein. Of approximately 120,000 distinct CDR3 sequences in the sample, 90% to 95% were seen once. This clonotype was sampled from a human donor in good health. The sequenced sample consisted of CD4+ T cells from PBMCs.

CDR3 amino acids: CSVQLAGAIYEQYF. The DNA for the CDR3 is TGCAGCGTTCAACTAGCGGGAGCGATCTACGAGCAGTACTTC. The chain recombines TRBV29-1 with TRBJ2-7, with 11 nucleotides matching TRBD2. The length of the CDR3 is 14 residues. Germline V gives CDR1 SQVTM, CDR2 ANQGSEA. The J segment lost 3 bases and the V segment lost 5 bases, leaving 6 bases of the junction unmatched.